Each of the 20 T cell receptor beta chains below was sequenced from the same sample in a study of regulatory T cells in long-lasting Graves disease. Time point given: newly diagnosed GD, antithyroid drugs for less than 3 months. Extracted PBMC RNA gave rise to the TCR library. To make TCR beta libraries, researchers used iRepertoire HTBI primers and Arm-PCR of CDR3 regions. Via MiXCR, TCRdb re-called the multiplex PCR reads, giving one row per CDR3 protein. The data show 400,000 to 500,000 distinct CDR3 sequences, with 14% seen just once and approximately 15% held by the top ten. These data were likewise used in another study, on T cells in Graves' hyperthyroidism and ophthalmopathy.

The material sequenced was peripheral blood mononuclear cells (PBMCs), taken at new diagnosis, from a patient treated with antithyroid drugs. These receptors were collected from a woman between 50 and 59 years old with Graves disease.

This clonotype came up a few times. J is TRBJ1-3 and V is TRBV7-2; 7 bases line up with TRBD1. This CDR3 has 15 amino acids. Trimming cost V 5 bases and J 2 bases; bases outside gene matches: 6. The V gene's germline CDR1 is SGHTA and CDR2 FQGNSA. CDR3: CASSAQTGPGNTIYF. The CDR3 DNA is TGTGCCAGCAGCGCCCAGACAGGGCCTGGAAACACCATATATTTT. The full variable domain, completed using reference TRBV7-2 and TRBJ1-3, is GAGVSQSPSNKVTEKGKDVELRCDPISGHTALYWYRQSLGQGLEFLIYFQGNSAPDKSGLPSDRFSAERTGGSVSTLTIQRTQQEDSAVYLCASSAQTGPGNTIYFGEGSWLTVV.

The chain has TRBV20-1 and TRBJ1-5; 8 positions match TRBD1. CDR1 is DFQATT and CDR2 is SNEGSKA in the germline V gene (reference sequence). The CDR3 runs to 17 residues. V was clipped by 6 bases and J by 2 bases; unmatched bases: 15. CDR3 amino acids: CSARDRGRDIGNQPQHF. The CDR3 DNA is TGCAGTGCGCGAGACAGGGGAAGGGATATTGGCAATCAGCCCCAGCATTTT.

V is TRBV5-5 and J is TRBJ2-5; 7 bases map to TRBD1. CDR1 is SGHKS, CDR2 YYEKEE, per germline (reference sequence). Losses at the gene ends were 6 bases for V and 5 bases for J; bases not matched to a gene: 7. CDR3 size: 13 residues. CDR3 sequence (DNA): TGTGCCAGCAATTCTAGGGGGCGGGAGACCCAGTACTTC. It codes for CASNSRGRETQYF.

This clonotype has more than one count but fewer than ten. The V call is TRBV5-8, the J call TRBJ2-7; 7 bases match TRBD2. The CDR3 is 17 amino acids. J was trimmed by 5 bases and V by 5 bases; bases with no gene match: 19. Germline V CDR1 and CDR2: SGHTS, YDEGEE. CDR3 nucleotides: TGTGCCAGCAGTTACGCCGAAGCTACGGGACTATATAACGAGCAGTACTTC. This codes for CASSYAEATGLYNEQYF. Based on the CDR3 plus reference TRBV5-8 and TRBJ2-7, the full variable domain is EAGVTQSPTHLIKTRGQQATLRCSPISGHTSVYWYQQALGLGLQFLLWYDEGEERNRGNFPPRFSGRQFPNYSSELNVNALELEDSALYLCASSYAEATGLYNEQYFGPGTRLTVT.

This clonotype was recorded at least ten times. This rearrangement joins TRBV20-1 to TRBJ2-1; D uncertain. The CDR3 loop spans 10 amino acids. V was clipped by 3 bases and J by 10 bases, with 7 bases between them. Germline lookup yields CDR1 DFQATT and CDR2 SNEGSKA (reference sequence). The CDR3 region is CSARVEEQFF. Here the CDR3 DNA reads TGCAGTGCTAGGGTGGAAGAGCAGTTCTTC.

The V gene is TRBV20-1, the J gene TRBJ2-7; a possible D gene is TRBD1 (7 bases). Germline V gives CDR1 DFQATT, CDR2 SNEGSKA (reference sequence). The CDR3 totals 15 residues. The V gene lost 0 bases and the J gene lost 4 bases, with 16 bases spanning the gap. CDR3 DNA: TGCAGTGCTAGAGATTATAGGCAGGGGGGTTACGAGCAGTACTTC. Its protein product is CSARDYRQGGYEQYF.

This chain links TRBV25-1 with TRBJ1-1, with D tentatively TRBD1 (6 bases). The CDR3 is 15 amino acids. The germline gives CDR1 MGHDK, CDR2 SYGVNS. The V and J ends lost 7 bases and 5 bases respectively, with 20 bases between them. DNA of the CDR3: TGTGCCAGCACACCTGCCCAGGGGTGGGCTACTGAAGCTTTCTTT. It encodes CASTPAQGWATEAFF.

The chain links TRBV18 to TRBJ2-2, with D perhaps TRBD1 (5 bases). The CDR3 sequence is 15 residues long. The germline CDR1 and CDR2 sequences are KGHSH and LQKENI. V lost 2 bases and J 8 bases, leaving 15 bases between the germline ends. CDR3 in DNA: TGTGCCAGCTCACCAACGACAGAGGTTCGGGGGGAGCTGTTTTTT. This gives the protein CASSPTTEVRGELFF.

The sample holds a few counts of this clonotype. The chain's CDR3 is CASSLGNYNSPLHF. The CDR3, as DNA: TGTGCCAGCAGCCTTGGGAACTATAATTCACCCCTCCACTTT. V gene TRBV3-1 combines with J gene TRBJ1-6, with unresolved D. The CDR3 is 14 amino acids. Germline V gene data show CDR1 as LGHDT and CDR2 as YNNKEL (reference sequence). V was trimmed by 4 bases and J by 3 bases, leaving 7 bases between them.

This clonotype has ten or more counts. This sequence joins TRBV7-3 and TRBJ2-5; perhaps TRBD1 as D (6 bases). The germline CDR1 and CDR2 sequences are SGHTA and FQGTGA. This CDR3 comprises 13 residues. Trimming removed 4 bases from V and 5 bases from J, with 11 bases in between. DNA of the CDR3: TGTGCCAGCAGCTCGAACAGGGTGGAGACCCAGTACTTC. The encoded protein is CASSSNRVETQYF. Full variable domain (rest looked up from reference TRBV7-3 and TRBJ2-5): GAGVSQTPSNKVTEKGKYVELRCDPISGHTALYWYRQSLGQGPEFLIYFQGTGAADDSGLPNDRFFAVRPEGSVSTLKIQRTERGDSAVYLCASSSNRVETQYFGPGTRLLVL.

The table lists this clonotype with a few counts. This may be a read error: a much more frequent sequence differs by one nucleotide. The chain carries TRBV28 and TRBJ1-4; 9 bases are a match to TRBD1. The CDR3 length is 15 residues. Germline CDR1 MDHEN, CDR2 SYDVKM. CDR3 coding DNA: TGTGCCAGCAGTTCTGGGGACAGGGCCAATGAAGAACTGTTTTTT. It translates to CASSSGDRANEELFF.

Details on this clonotype: This is likely an artifact of a read error, given a far larger clone one base away. The CDR3 spells CASSGASDEQFF. In nucleotides, the CDR3 is TGTGCCAGCAGTGGGGCTAGCGACGAGCAGTTCTTC. The chain uses TRBV6-2 or TRBV6-3 and TRBJ2-7, with D maybe TRBD2 (6 bases). The closer fit of TRBJ2-1 to the DNA end suggests the J call may be wrong. There are 12 residues in the CDR3. Germline loops: CDR1 MNHEY, CDR2 SVGEGT.

This clonotype was counted only a few times. The chain has TRBV20-1 and TRBJ2-5, with 12 positions matching TRBD1. Trimming cost V 6 bases and J 9 bases; bases outside gene matches: 8. There are 13 residues in the CDR3. Germline CDR1 reads DFQATT; CDR2 reads SNEGSKA (reference sequence). CDR3 nucleotides: TGCAGTGCGGGGACAGGGGGCCGGAGGGCCCAGTACTTC. Protein product: CSAGTGGRRAQYF.

The V call is TRBV3-1, the J call TRBJ2-4, with D tentatively TRBD1 or TRBD2 (5 bases each). The CDR3 covers 17 residues. V lost 4 bases to trimming and J lost 5 bases, with 21 bases between them. CDR1 is LGHDT and CDR2 is YNNKEL in the germline V gene (reference sequence). CDR3 DNA: TGTGCCAGCAGCCTCCTACCGGGACGCACGAGGGAAAACATTCAGTACTTC. This gives the protein CASSLLPGRTRENIQYF.

In this sample, this clonotype turned up many times. CDR3 nucleotide sequence: TGTGCCAGCAGTTACGGGGTGGGAGGCACTGAAGCTTTCTTT. Protein product: CASSYGVGGTEAFF. The rearrangement uses TRBV6-2 or TRBV6-3 and TRBJ1-1; D not certain. The length of the CDR3 is 14 residues. The V end was cut by 2 bases, the J end by 4 bases, with 11 bases between. The V gene's germline CDR1 is MNHEY and CDR2 SVGEGT.

This clonotype was observed many times. J is TRBJ2-5 and V is TRBV6-1; 8 nucleotides align to TRBD2. With V trimmed by 5 bases and J by 5 bases, 10 bases remained unmatched. CDR3 length equals 15 residues. Germline V lookup: CDR1 MNHNS, CDR2 SASEGT. The CDR3 spells CASSSGSGMGETQYF. CDR3 sequence (DNA): TGTGCCAGCAGTAGCGGGAGTGGGATGGGGGAGACCCAGTACTTC.

V gene TRBV2 combines with J gene TRBJ2-1; 15 bases map to TRBD2. Per the germline V gene, CDR1 is SNHLY and CDR2 is FYNNEI. V was clipped by 8 bases and J by 6 bases; unmatched bases: 14. The CDR3 length is 18 residues. The CDR3 DNA follows: TGTGCCAGCGGGACGGGACTAGCGGGAGGAGGGCCCACCAATGAGCAGTTCTTC. This encodes CASGTGLAGGGPTNEQFF.

In its sample, this clonotype was seen many times. The chain joins TRBV3-1 to TRBJ2-5; 14 bases match TRBD2. Germline lookup yields CDR1 LGHDT and CDR2 YNNKEL (reference sequence). The trim removed 6 bases at V and 5 bases at J, leaving 5 bases unmatched. The CDR3 covers 15 residues. As DNA, the CDR3 is TGTGCCAGCAGTCCGGGACTAGCGGGAGCTGAGACCCAGTACTTC. It is translated as CASSPGLAGAETQYF.

There are a few counts of this clonotype. V usage is TRBV28 and J usage is TRBJ2-6; D gene ambiguous. Germline values: CDR1 MDHEN, CDR2 SYDVKM. The CDR3 covers 14 residues. V was trimmed by 5 bases and J by 3 bases, leaving 8 bases between them. CDR3 in amino acids: CASSGPRGANVLTF. The CDR3 DNA reads as TGTGCCAGCAGTGGTCCCCGTGGGGCCAACGTCCTGACTTTC.

Many counts were recorded for this clonotype. The V and J genes are TRBV6-2 or TRBV6-3 and TRBJ2-1; 12 bases are shared with TRBD2. The ends lost 5 bases at V and 7 bases at J; junction bases unmatched: 9. Germline V gene lookup returns CDR1 MNHEY and CDR2 SVGEGT. The CDR3 length is 16 residues. As DNA, the CDR3 is TGTGCCAGCAGTACCCCTCTAGCGGGAGGGCCTAATGAGCAGTTCTTC. Amino acid sequence: CASSTPLAGGPNEQFF.